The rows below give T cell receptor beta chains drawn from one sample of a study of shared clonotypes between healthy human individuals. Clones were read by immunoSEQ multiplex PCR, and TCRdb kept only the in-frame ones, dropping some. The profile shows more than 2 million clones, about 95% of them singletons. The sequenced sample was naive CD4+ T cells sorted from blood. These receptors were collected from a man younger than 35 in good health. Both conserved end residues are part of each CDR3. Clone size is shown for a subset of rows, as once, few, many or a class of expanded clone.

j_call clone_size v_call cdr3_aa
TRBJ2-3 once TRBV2 CASSEGSRPADTQYF
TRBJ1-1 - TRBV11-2 CASSSWTGEAFF
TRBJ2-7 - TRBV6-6 CASSPRTTSYEQYF
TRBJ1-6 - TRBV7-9 CASSLATVQYLHF
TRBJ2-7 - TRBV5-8 CASSLETRYFYEQYF
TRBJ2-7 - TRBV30 CAWSVGGRGFSYEQYF
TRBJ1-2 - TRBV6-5 CASSYSVQGYGYTF
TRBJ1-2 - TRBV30 CAWSYPRGYTF
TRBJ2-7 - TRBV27 CASSLLGTRYEQYF
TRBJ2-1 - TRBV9 CASSVLSGSYNEQFF
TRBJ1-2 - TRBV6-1 CASSEAGTVGYTF
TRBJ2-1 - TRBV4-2 CASRGGRIGDEQFF
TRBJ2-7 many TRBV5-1 CASSLAGVVGYEQYF
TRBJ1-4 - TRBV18 CASSPQGGTNEKLFF
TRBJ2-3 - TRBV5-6 CASSNARTSGTDTQYF
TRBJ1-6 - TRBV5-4 CASSPPGGNSPLHF
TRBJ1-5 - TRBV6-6 CASSPREGPGQPQHF
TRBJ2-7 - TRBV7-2 CASSLGTDSYEQYF
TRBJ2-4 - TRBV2 CASSVRLAGQGAKNIQYF
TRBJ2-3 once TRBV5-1 CASSFGQGQGGVTDTQYF
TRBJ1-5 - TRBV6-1 CASSVVGGQGKNQPQHF
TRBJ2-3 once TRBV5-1 CASSGKIIAGGPGGADTQYF